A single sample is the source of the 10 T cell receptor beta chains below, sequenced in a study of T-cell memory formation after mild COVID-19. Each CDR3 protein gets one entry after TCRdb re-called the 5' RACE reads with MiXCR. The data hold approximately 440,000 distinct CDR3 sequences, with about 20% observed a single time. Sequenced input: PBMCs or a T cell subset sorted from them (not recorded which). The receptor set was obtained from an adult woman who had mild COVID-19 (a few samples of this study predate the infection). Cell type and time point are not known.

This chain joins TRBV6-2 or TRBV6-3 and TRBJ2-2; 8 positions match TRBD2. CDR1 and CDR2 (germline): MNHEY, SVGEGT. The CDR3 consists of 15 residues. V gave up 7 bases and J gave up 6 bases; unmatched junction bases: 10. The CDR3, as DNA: TGTGCCAGCAACCCCGGGACTAGGGCCGCCGGGGAGCTGTTTTTT. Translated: CASNPGTRAAGELFF.

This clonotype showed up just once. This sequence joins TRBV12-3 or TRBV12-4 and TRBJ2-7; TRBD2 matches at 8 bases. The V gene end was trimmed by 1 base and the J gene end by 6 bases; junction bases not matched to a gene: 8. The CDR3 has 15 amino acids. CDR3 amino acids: CASSLGAGGNLEQYF. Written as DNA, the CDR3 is TGTGCCAGCAGTTTAGGGGCGGGGGGCAATCTCGAGCAGTACTTC.

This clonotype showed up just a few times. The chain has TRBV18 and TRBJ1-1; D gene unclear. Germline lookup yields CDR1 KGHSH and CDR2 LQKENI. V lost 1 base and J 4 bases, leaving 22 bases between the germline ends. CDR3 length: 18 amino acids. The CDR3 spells CASSPQSVAGRRGTEAFF. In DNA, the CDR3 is TGTGCCAGCTCACCACAGTCAGTCGCTGGCCGGCGGGGCACTGAAGCTTTCTTT.

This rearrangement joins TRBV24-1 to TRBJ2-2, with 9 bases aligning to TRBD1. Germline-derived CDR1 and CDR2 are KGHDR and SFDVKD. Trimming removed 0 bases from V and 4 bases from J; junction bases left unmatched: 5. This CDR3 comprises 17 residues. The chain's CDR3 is CATSDLKGQGITGELFF. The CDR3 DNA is TGTGCCACCAGTGATTTGAAGGGACAGGGAATCACCGGGGAGCTGTTTTTT.

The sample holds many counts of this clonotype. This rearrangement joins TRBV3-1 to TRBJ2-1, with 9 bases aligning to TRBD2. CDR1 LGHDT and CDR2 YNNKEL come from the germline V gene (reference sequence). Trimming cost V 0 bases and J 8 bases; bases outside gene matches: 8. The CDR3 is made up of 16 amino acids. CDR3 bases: TGTGCCAGCAGCCAAGAAATGGTAGTAGCGGGGGATGAGCAGTTCTTC. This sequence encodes CASSQEMVVAGDEQFF.

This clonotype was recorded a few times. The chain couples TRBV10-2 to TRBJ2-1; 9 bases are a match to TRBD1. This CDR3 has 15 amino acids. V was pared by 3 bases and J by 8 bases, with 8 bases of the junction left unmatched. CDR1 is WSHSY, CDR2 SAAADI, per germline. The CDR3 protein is CASSDPDRGIYEQFF. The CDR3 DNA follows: TGCGCCAGCAGTGACCCGGACAGGGGAATTTATGAGCAGTTCTTC.

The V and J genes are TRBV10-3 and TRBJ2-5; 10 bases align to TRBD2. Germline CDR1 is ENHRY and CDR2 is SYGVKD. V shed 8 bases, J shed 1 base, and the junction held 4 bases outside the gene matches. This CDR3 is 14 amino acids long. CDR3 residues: CAISSGGGQETQYF. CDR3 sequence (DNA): TGTGCCATCTCCAGCGGGGGGGGCCAAGAGACCCAGTACTTC.

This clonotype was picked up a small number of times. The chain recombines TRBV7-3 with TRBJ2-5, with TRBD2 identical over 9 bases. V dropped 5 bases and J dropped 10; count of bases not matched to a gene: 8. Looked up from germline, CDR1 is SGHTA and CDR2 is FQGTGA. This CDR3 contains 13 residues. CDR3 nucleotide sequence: TGTGCCAGCAGCGTGCTAGCGGGGTCGGGCCAGTACTTC. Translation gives CASSVLAGSGQYF.

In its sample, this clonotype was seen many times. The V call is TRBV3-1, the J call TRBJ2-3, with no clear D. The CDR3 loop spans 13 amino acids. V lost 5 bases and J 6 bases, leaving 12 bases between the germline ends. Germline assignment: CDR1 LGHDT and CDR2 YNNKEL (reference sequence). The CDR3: CASSTPLGDTQYF. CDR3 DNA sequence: TGTGCCAGCAGCACCCCCCTGGGGGATACGCAGTATTTT.

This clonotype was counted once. The CDR3 DNA reads TGCGCCAGCAGCCCGCGACTAGCGGGGGCACCACAAGAGACCCAGTACTTC. Its protein is CASSPRLAGAPQETQYF. This rearrangement joins TRBV5-1 to TRBJ2-5; TRBD2 aligns across 12 bases. Per germline, CDR1 SGHRS and CDR2 YFSETQ. This CDR3 contains 17 residues. Unmatched junction bases numbered 9, after V lost 4 bases and J lost 2 bases. Together with reference TRBV5-1 and TRBJ2-5, the CDR3 gives the full variable domain: KAGVTQTPRYLIKTRGQQVTLSCSPISGHRSVSWYQQTPGQGLQFLFEYFSETQRNKGNFPGRFSGRQFSNSRSEMNVSTLELGDSALYLCASSPRLAGAPQETQYFGPGTRLLVL.